One and the same sample provided the 24 T cell receptor beta chains below, sequenced in a study of T cells in Graves' hyperthyroidism and ophthalmopathy. RNA transcripts provided the source from which TCR beta CDR3 regions were amplified. First-round RT-PCR targeting the TCR CDR3 was performed with the HTBI primer set. TCRdb itself ran the multiplex PCR reads through MiXCR, one entry per CDR3 protein. The sample shows approximately 530,000 distinct CDR3 sequences, approximately 15% of them seen only once. Sequencing used blood. The receptors originated from a woman in her late teens or twenties with Graves' hyperthyroidism.

V and J are TRBV29-1 and TRBJ1-6; a possible D gene is TRBD1 (6 bases). Germline values: CDR1 SQVTM, CDR2 ANQGSEA. V was pared by 4 bases and J by 9 bases, with 13 bases between. The CDR3 extends over 13 amino acids. In nucleotides, the CDR3 is TGCAGCGTTGTGGACAGCCCCTCTTCACCCCTCCACTTT. Residues: CSVVDSPSSPLHF. Based on the CDR3 plus reference TRBV29-1 and TRBJ1-6, the full variable domain is SAVISQKPSRDICQRGTSLTIQCQVDSQVTMMFWYRQQPGQSLTLIATANQGSEATYESGFVIDKFPISRPNLTFSTLTVSNMSPEDSSIYLCSVVDSPSSPLHFGNGTRLTVT.

In this sample, this clonotype turned up many times. The chain has TRBV7-2 and TRBJ2-3; weak D call: TRBD2 (5 bases). There are 15 residues in the CDR3. The germline CDR1 and CDR2 sequences are SGHTA and FQGNSA. Trimming cost V 5 bases and J 4 bases, with 16 bases left between them. CDR3 DNA sequence: TGTGCCAGCAGCATGATCCGGGGAATGGCAGATACGCAGTATTTT. Protein sequence: CASSMIRGMADTQYF.

This clonotype was seen ten or more times. The CDR3 coding sequence is TGCAGTGCTACCTCCGGGCGGGAGGGCGCAGATACGCAGTATTTT. Its protein product is CSATSGREGADTQYF. The V call is TRBV20-1, the J call TRBJ2-3; TRBD2 matches at 9 bases. J gave up 4 bases and V 4 bases, and 9 bases lay outside the gene matches. Germline CDR1 DFQATT, CDR2 SNEGSKA (reference sequence). CDR3 length: 15 amino acids.

This clonotype came up many times. This chain links TRBV5-4 with TRBJ2-3; D remains ambiguous. V lost 2 bases to trimming and J lost 0 bases, with 7 bases between them. This CDR3 comprises 14 residues. Germline lookup yields CDR1 SGHNT and CDR2 YYREEE (reference sequence). The CDR3 DNA reads TGTGCCAGCAGCTTTATCCCTAGCACAGATACGCAGTATTTT. Protein sequence: CASSFIPSTDTQYF.

This chain links TRBV6-9 with TRBJ2-5; tentative D call: TRBD2 (6 bases). This CDR3 comprises 17 residues. CDR1 MNHGY and CDR2 SVAAGI come from the germline V gene. The V and J ends lost 3 bases and 7 bases respectively, with 24 bases between them. CDR3 amino acids: CASSYTGTVIRRGTQYF. As DNA, the CDR3 is TGTGCCAGCAGTTACACCGGAACGGTCATAAGGAGGGGGACCCAGTACTTC.

This chain joins TRBV7-9 and TRBJ2-3; D is possibly TRBD2 (7 bases). The germline CDR1 and CDR2 sequences are SEHNR and FQNEAQ (reference sequence). With 2 bases removed from V and 5 bases from J, the gap between germline ends came to 11 bases. The CDR3 runs 14 residues. The CDR3 loop reads CASSLIGGEDTQYF. DNA for the CDR3: TGTGCCAGCAGCTTAATAGGGGGGGAAGATACGCAGTATTTT.

This clonotype turned up a few times. An end of the junction differs from the germline gene, which may be a read error. This rearrangement joins TRBV20-1 to TRBJ2-7, with D tentatively TRBD1 (5 bases). Germline assignment: CDR1 DFQATT and CDR2 SNEGSKA (reference sequence). This CDR3 has 14 residues. The CDR3 region has the DNA TGCAGTGCTAGCGGTTCTGCAGGGCCCCACGAGCAGTCCTTC. This gives the protein CSASGSAGPHEQSF.

This clonotype showed up many times. The gene calls are TRBV11-2 and TRBJ2-6; 9 bases map to TRBD1. The CDR3 extends over 17 amino acids. V was clipped by 6 bases and J by 0 bases; unmatched bases: 6. Per germline, CDR1 SGHAT and CDR2 FQNNGV. Here the CDR3 reads CASRGQGLLSGANVLTF. As DNA, the CDR3 is TGTGCCAGCAGGGGACAGGGCCTCCTCTCTGGGGCCAACGTCCTGACTTTC. Full variable domain (rest looked up from reference TRBV11-2 and TRBJ2-6): EAGVAQSPRYKIIEKRQSVAFWCNPISGHATLYWYQQILGQGPKLLIQFQNNGVVDDSQLPKDRFSAERLKGVDSTLKIQPAKLEDSAVYLCASRGQGLLSGANVLTFGAGSRLTVL.

In this sample, this clonotype turned up many times. The J gene is TRBJ1-5, the V gene TRBV2; TRBD1 is a possible D gene (6 bases). V was clipped by 6 bases and J by 2 bases, with 11 bases between them. This CDR3 region has 14 residues. CDR1 SNHLY and CDR2 FYNNEI come from the germline V gene. The CDR3 DNA follows: TGTGCCAGCAGGAGTAGACAGGGCAATCAGCCCCAGCATTTT. Protein: CASRSRQGNQPQHF.

The chain uses TRBV20-1 and TRBJ2-7; D gene ambiguous. Deletions cut 6 bases from V and 3 bases from J, with 9 bases between. Looked up from germline, CDR1 is DFQATT and CDR2 is SNEGSKA (reference sequence). The CDR3 contains 11 residues. In DNA form, the CDR3 reads TGCAGTGCCGCCCAGGACTACGAGCAGTACTTC. This encodes CSAAQDYEQYF.

This clonotype was seen many times. The genes are TRBV4-3 and TRBJ1-1; D is unresolved. V was trimmed by 0 bases and J by 1 base, leaving 6 bases between them. This CDR3 has 14 amino acids. Germline V CDR1 and CDR2: LGHNA, YSLEER. As DNA, the CDR3 is TGCGCCAGCAGCCAAGAGTGGGGGAACACTGAAGCTTTCTTT. Translating gives CASSQEWGNTEAFF.

This clonotype was observed a few times. The CDR3 DNA reads as TGCAGCGTTGTGGGCCATCGAAACACCATATATTTT. Encoded protein: CSVVGHRNTIYF. The chain is built from TRBV29-1 and TRBJ1-3; no reliable D call. Germline V lookup: CDR1 SQVTM, CDR2 ANQGSEA. Trimming left V 4 bases short and J 5 bases short, with 9 bases between. This CDR3 region has 12 residues.

This clonotype came up a few times. V usage is TRBV7-3 and J usage is TRBJ2-1, with a possible D match to TRBD2 (5 bases). Trimming took 5 bases from V and 7 from J, leaving 21 bases between them. This CDR3 has 16 amino acids. CDR1 and CDR2 (germline): SGHTA, FQGTGA. The CDR3 reads CASSPARGPGRNEQFF. The CDR3 nucleotides are TGTGCCAGCAGCCCCGCCCGTGGTCCTGGGAGAAATGAGCAGTTCTTC.

The chain is built from TRBV10-3 and TRBJ1-1; 8 nucleotides agree with TRBD1. This CDR3 contains 15 residues. Germline trimming cut 8 bases from V and 2 bases from J; bases unmatched to any gene: 10. Germline values: CDR1 ENHRY, CDR2 SYGVKD. CDR3 bases: TGTGCCATCTCTCCTCAAGGACAGGGTAACACTGAAGCTTTCTTT. It translates to CAISPQGQGNTEAFF.

This clonotype appeared many times. The chain is built from TRBV28 and TRBJ1-6, with D perhaps matching TRBD1 (5 bases). Trimming pared 3 bases from V and 10 bases from J, leaving 10 bases between. The CDR3 has 13 amino acids. Germline-derived CDR1 and CDR2 are MDHEN and SYDVKM. CDR3 sequence: CASSFGARSPLHF. As DNA, the CDR3 is TGTGCCAGCAGTTTCGGGGCACGCTCACCCCTCCACTTT.

V usage is TRBV12-3 or TRBV12-4 and J usage is TRBJ2-5, with unresolved D. CDR3 length: 13 amino acids. The V gene lost 3 bases and the J gene lost 6 bases, with 11 bases spanning the gap. CDR3 coding DNA: TGTGCCAGCAGTTTCCAAGGCGTCAAGACCCAGTACTTC. Its protein product is CASSFQGVKTQYF.

This clonotype was counted a few times. The V call is TRBV20-1, the J call TRBJ2-3; the match to TRBD2 covers 7 bases. The length of the CDR3 is 15 residues. V lost 2 bases, J lost 6 bases, and 11 bases stayed unmatched. Germline V gene sequence: CDR1 DFQATT, CDR2 SNEGSKA (reference sequence). The CDR3 DNA follows: TGCAGTGCTAGACTAGCGGCCTGGAGTTGCGATACGCAGTATTTT. Translating it yields CSARLAAWSCDTQYF.

Concerning this clonotype itself: This may come from a read error, since a much larger clone is one base off. The gene calls are TRBV20-1 and TRBJ2-5, with no clear D. Germline V lookup: CDR1 DFQATT, CDR2 SNEGSKA (reference sequence). The V gene lost 6 bases and the J gene lost 1 base, with 12 bases spanning the gap. The CDR3 covers 13 residues. CDR3 protein: CSATQDLQETQYF. In DNA form, the CDR3 reads TGCAGTGCGACCCAGGACCTCCAAGAGACCCAGTACTTC.

This clonotype appeared a few times. The chain recombines TRBV5-1 with TRBJ2-1; unclear D gene. The CDR3 contains 15 residues. With 4 bases removed from V and 0 bases from J, the gap between germline ends came to 11 bases. CDR1 is SGHRS and CDR2 is YFSETQ in the germline V gene. The CDR3, as DNA: TGCGCCAGCAGCCGACTCAGGAGCTCCTACAATGAGCAGTTCTTC. Amino acid sequence: CASSRLRSSYNEQFF.

This clonotype appeared a few times. This chain connects TRBV20-1 to TRBJ2-7, with unresolved D. This CDR3 spans 13 amino acids. Trimming stripped 5 bases from V and 1 base from J, with 12 bases between. The germline V gene has CDR1 DFQATT and CDR2 SNEGSKA (reference sequence). The chain's CDR3 is CSALPTYSYEQYF. For the CDR3, the DNA is TGCAGTGCTTTACCCACGTATTCCTACGAGCAGTACTTC.

Many counts were recorded for this clonotype. V usage is TRBV7-8 and J usage is TRBJ2-7, with a weak D call TRBD2 (5 bases). The CDR3 is 14 residues long. The V and J ends lost 2 bases and 3 bases respectively, with 11 bases between them. Germline V gene sequence: CDR1 SGHVS, CDR2 FQNEAQ. CDR3: CASSLPGVVYEQYF. The CDR3 bases are TGTGCCAGCAGCTTACCCGGGGTGGTCTACGAGCAGTACTTC.

At least ten counts were recorded for this clonotype. This chain links TRBV28 with TRBJ1-1; D is undetermined. Germline V gene lookup returns CDR1 MDHEN and CDR2 SYDVKM. Trimming took off 4 bases at V and 10 bases at J, with 10 bases between the two ends. The CDR3 runs to 11 residues. The CDR3 protein is CASSSFVGAFF. CDR3 DNA sequence: TGTGCCAGCAGTTCATTCGTTGGAGCTTTCTTT.

On this clonotype itself: This sequence may be a read error, since a much larger clone differs from it by one base. The chain recombines TRBV7-2 with TRBJ2-1; D not certain. The CDR3 length is 14 residues. CDR1 is SGHTA and CDR2 is FQGNSA in the germline V gene. The CDR3: CVSSLRPSYNEQFF. The CDR3 bases are TGTGTCAGCAGCCTAAGGCCGTCCTACAATGAGCAGTTCTTC. Together with reference TRBV7-2 and TRBJ2-1, the CDR3 gives the full variable domain: GAGVSQSPSNKVTEKGKDVELRCDPISGHTALYWYRQSLGQGLEFLIYFQGNSAPDKSGLPSDRFSAERTGGSVSTLTIQRTQQEDSAVYLCVSSLRPSYNEQFFGPGTRLTVL.

This chain links TRBV7-9 with TRBJ2-7, with D unresolved. The germline V gene has CDR1 SEHNR and CDR2 FQNEAQ (reference sequence). CDR3 length: 15 amino acids. V shed 1 base and J shed 3 bases, with 13 bases lying between them. The CDR3 loop is CASSLGSAINYEQYF. The CDR3 DNA is TGTGCCAGCAGCTTAGGGTCTGCCATAAACTACGAGCAGTACTTC. The variable domain in full, completed from reference TRBV7-9 and TRBJ2-7, reads DTGVSQNPRHKITKRGQNVTFRCDPISEHNRLYWYRQTLGQGPEFLTYFQNEAQLEKSRLLSDRFSAERPKGSFSTLEIQRTEQGDSAMYLCASSLGSAINYEQYFGPGTRLTVT.